The 6 T cell receptor beta chains below all came from one sample that was sequenced in a study of cytomegalovirus exposure and HLA in healthy donors. Vbeta (60) and Jbeta (13) primers were used in the PCR. Generated by immunoSEQ multiplex PCR, the TCRdb table keeps only in-frame clones and is missing some. The table has about 110,000 clones, 70% seen once. Specimen: PBMCs. The receptors derive from a man in his thirties or forties in good health and CMV-seropositive.

This clone was observed a single time. This sequence joins TRBV6-5 and TRBJ1-1, with a possible D match to TRBD1 (6 bases). V was pared by 5 bases and J by 4 bases, with 14 bases between. Germline-derived CDR1 and CDR2 are MNHEY and SVGAGI. CDR3 size: 14 residues. DNA of the CDR3: TGTGCCAGCAGTCTCAACCTGGGGGCCACTGAAGCTTTCTTT. Translation gives CASSLNLGATEAFF.

The V gene is TRBV7-2, the J gene TRBJ2-4, with a tentative D call TRBD2 (5 bases). V gave up 6 bases and J gave up 1 base, with 10 bases separating them. This CDR3 is built from 14 residues. Germline V lookup: CDR1 SGHTA, CDR2 FQGNSA. The CDR3 DNA sequence: TGTGCCAGCAGTTCGAGCGGTGCCAAAAACATTCAGTACTTC. This codes for CASSSSGAKNIQYF. Supplemented by reference TRBV7-2 and TRBJ2-4, the full variable domain reads GAGVSQSPSNKVTEKGKDVELRCDPISGHTALYWYRQSLGQGLEFLIYFQGNSAPDKSGLPSDRFSAERTGGSVSTLTIQRTQQEDSAVYLCASSSSGAKNIQYFGAGTRLSVL.

The genes are TRBV6-4 and TRBJ1-2; D ambiguous. V was pared by 3 bases and J by 5 bases, with 19 bases between. From germline, CDR1 is MRHNA and CDR2 SNTAGT. The CDR3 runs 16 residues. CDR3 nucleotides: TGTGCCAGCAGTGAGTCTTCGGAAGGCAGGCTATATGGCTACACCTTC. It translates to CASSESSEGRLYGYTF.

The V call is TRBV11-3, the J call TRBJ2-1, with D perhaps matching TRBD2 (5 bases). Germline loops: CDR1 SGHNT, CDR2 YENEEA. Trimming pared 3 bases from V and 9 bases from J, leaving 15 bases between. CDR3 length equals 14 residues. The CDR3 is CASSFAVARGEQFF. The DNA for the CDR3 is TGTGCCAGCAGCTTTGCCGTAGCGAGAGGTGAGCAGTTCTTC.

The J gene is TRBJ2-3, the V gene TRBV28, with D unresolved. The germline V gene has CDR1 MDHEN and CDR2 SYDVKM. Trimming removed 9 bases at V and 5 bases at J, with 9 bases between. CDR3 length equals 11 residues. CDR3: CASGLVDTQYF. As DNA, the CDR3 is TGTGCCAGTGGGCTGGTAGATACGCAGTATTTT.

Concerning this clone: Sequence at one end of the junction differs from germline and may be a read error. Within the sample, other DNA sequences also encode this same CDR3. The chain joins TRBV7-6 to TRBJ2-3; 10 bases match TRBD2. The CDR3 has 15 amino acids. CDR1 SGHVS and CDR2 FNYEAQ come from the germline V gene. CDR3 nucleotide sequence: TGTGCTAGCAGCTCAGCGGGGGGGCAGGCAGATACGCAGTATTTT. It translates to CASSSAGGQADTQYF.